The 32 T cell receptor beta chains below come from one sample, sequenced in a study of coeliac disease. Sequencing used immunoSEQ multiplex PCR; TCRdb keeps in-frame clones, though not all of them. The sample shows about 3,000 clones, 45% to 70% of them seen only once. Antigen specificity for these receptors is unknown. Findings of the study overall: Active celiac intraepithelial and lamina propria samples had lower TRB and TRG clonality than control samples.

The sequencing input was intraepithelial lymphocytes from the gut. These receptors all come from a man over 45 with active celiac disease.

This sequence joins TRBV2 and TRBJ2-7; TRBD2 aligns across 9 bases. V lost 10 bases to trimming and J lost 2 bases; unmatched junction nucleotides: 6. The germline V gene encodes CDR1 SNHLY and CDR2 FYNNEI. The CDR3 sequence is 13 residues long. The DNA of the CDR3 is TGTGCCATTCAGCGGGAGGCCGCCTACGAGCAGTACGTC. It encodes CAIQREAAYEQYV.

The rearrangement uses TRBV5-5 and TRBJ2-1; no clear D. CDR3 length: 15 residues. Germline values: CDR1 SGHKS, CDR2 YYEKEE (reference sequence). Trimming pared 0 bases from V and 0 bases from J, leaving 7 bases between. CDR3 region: CASSLGASSYNEQFF. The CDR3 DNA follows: TGTGCCAGCAGCTTGGGGGCCTCCTCCTACAATGAGCAGTTCTTC.

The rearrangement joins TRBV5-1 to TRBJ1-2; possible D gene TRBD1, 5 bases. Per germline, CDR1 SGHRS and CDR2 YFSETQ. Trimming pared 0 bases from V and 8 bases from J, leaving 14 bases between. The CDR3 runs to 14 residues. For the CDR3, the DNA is TGCGCCAGCAGCTTGGATCAGGGTTCCGACGGCTACACCTTC. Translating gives CASSLDQGSDGYTF.

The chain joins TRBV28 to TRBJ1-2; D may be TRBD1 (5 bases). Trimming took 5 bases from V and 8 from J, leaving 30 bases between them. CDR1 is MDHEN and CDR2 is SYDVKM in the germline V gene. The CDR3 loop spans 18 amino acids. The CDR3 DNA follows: TGTGCCAGCAGTCCACCGGTGGGGATGGGGAAAGAAAGGGGAGGCTACACCTTC. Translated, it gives CASSPPVGMGKERGGYTF.

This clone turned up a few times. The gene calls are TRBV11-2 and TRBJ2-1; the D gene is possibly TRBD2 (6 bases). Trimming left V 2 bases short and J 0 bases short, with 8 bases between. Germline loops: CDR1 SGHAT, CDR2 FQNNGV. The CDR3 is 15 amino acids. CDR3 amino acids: CASSLHGSSYNEQFF. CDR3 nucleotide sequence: TGTGCCAGCAGCTTACACGGGAGCTCCTACAATGAGCAGTTCTTC.

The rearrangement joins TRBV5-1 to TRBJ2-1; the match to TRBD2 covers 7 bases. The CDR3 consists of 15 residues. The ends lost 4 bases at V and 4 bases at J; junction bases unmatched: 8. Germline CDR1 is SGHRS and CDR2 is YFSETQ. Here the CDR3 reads CASSPPSGPYNEQFF. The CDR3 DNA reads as TGCGCCAGCAGCCCCCCTAGCGGCCCTTACAATGAGCAGTTCTTC.

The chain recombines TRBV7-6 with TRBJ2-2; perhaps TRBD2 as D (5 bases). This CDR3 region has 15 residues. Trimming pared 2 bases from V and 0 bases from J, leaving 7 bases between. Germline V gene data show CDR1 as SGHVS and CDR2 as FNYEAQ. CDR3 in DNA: TGTGCCAGCAGCTTATACGGGGCGAACACCGGGGAGCTGTTTTTT. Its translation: CASSLYGANTGELFF.

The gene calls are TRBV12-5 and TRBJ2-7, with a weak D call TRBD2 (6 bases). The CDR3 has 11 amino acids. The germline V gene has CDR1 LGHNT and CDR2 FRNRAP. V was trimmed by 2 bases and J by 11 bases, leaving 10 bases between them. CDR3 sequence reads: CASGLITGEYF. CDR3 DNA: TGTGCTAGTGGTTTGATAACGGGGGAGTACTTC.

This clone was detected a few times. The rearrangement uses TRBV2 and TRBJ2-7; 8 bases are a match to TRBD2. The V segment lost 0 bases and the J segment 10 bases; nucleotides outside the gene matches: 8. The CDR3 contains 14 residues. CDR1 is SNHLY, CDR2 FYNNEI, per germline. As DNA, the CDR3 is TGTGCCAGCAGTGAAGCGGGTCTAGCGGGCGGTCAGTACGTC. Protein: CASSEAGLAGGQYV.

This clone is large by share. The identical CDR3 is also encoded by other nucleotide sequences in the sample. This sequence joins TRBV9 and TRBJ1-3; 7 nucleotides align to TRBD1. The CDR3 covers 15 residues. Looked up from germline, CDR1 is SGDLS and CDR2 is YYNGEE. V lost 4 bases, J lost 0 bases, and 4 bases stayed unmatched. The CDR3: CASSPRQGSGNTIYF. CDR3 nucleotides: TGTGCCAGCAGCCCTCGACAGGGCTCTGGAAACACCATATATTTT.

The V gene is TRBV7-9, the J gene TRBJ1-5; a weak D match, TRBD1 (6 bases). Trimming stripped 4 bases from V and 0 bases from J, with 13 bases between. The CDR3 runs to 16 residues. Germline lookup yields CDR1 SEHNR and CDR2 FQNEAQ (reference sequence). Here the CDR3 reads CASSSGTPYSNQPQHF. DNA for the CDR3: TGTGCCAGCAGCTCCGGGACACCATATAGCAATCAGCCCCAGCATTTT.

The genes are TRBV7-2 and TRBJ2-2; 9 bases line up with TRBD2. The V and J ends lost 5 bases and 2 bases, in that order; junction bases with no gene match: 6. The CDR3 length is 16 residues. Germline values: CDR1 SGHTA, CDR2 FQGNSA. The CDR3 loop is CASSTTSGYNTGELFF. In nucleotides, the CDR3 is TGTGCCAGCAGCACCACTAGCGGGTACAACACCGGGGAGCTGTTTTTT.

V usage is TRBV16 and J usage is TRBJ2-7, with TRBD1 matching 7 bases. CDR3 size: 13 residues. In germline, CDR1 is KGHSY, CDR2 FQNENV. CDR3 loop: CASSRSRDSYLDV. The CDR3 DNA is TGTGCCAGCAGCCGATCCCGGGACAGCTATCTTGACGTC.

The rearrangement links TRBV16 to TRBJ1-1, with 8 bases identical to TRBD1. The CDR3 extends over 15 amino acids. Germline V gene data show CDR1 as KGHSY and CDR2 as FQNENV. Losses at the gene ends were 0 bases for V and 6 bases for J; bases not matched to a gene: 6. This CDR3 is CASSQSFAGGSEAFF. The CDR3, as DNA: TGTGCCAGCAGCCAATCGTTCGCAGGGGGCTCTGAAGCTTTCTTT.

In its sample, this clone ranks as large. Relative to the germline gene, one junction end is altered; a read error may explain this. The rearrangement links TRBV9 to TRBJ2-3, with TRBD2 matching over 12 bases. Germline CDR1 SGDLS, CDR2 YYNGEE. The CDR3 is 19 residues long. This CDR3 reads CASNVGIWSSGRGEDTQYF. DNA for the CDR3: TGTGCCAGCAACGTAGGTATTTGGTCTAGCGGGAGGGGTGAAGATACGCAGTATTTT. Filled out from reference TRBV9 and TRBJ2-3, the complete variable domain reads DSGVTQTPKHLITATGQRVTLRCSPRSGDLSVYWYQQSLDQGLQFLIQYYNGEERAKGNILERFSAQQFPDLHSELNLSSLELGDSALYFCASNVGIWSSGRGEDTQYFGPGTRLTVL.

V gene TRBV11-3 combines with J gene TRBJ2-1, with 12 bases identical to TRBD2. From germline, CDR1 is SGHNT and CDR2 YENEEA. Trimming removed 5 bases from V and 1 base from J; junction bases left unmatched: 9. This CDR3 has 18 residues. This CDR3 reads CASSPGLAGFGSYNEQFF. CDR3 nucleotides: TGTGCCAGCAGCCCCGGACTAGCGGGATTCGGATCCTACAATGAGCAGTTCTTC.

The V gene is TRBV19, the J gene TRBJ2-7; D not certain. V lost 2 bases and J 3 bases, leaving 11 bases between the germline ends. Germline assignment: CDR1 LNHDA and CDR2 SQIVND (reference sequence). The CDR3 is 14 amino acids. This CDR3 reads CASSILNRHYEQYF. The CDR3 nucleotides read TGTGCCAGTAGTATATTGAACAGACACTACGAGCAGTACTTC.

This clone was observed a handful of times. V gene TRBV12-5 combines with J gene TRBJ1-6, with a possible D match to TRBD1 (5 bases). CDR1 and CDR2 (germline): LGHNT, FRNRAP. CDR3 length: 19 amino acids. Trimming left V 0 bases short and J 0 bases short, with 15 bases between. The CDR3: CASGLVIWEGSSYNSPLHF. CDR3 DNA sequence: TGTGCTAGTGGTTTGGTGATTTGGGAGGGGAGCTCCTATAATTCACCCCTCCACTTT. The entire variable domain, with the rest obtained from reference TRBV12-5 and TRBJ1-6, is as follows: DARVTQTPRHKVTEMGQEVTMRCQPILGHNTVFWYRQTMMQGLELLAYFRNRAPLDDSGMPKDRFSAEMPDATLATLKIQPSEPRDSAVYFCASGLVIWEGSSYNSPLHFGNGTRLTVT.

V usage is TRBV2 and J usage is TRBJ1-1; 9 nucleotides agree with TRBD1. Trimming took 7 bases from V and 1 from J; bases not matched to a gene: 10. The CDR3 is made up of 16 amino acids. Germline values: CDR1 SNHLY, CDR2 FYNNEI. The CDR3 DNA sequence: TGTGCCAGCACCAGTCCTTCGGGACAGGGGAACACTGAAGCTTTCTTT. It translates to CASTSPSGQGNTEAFF.

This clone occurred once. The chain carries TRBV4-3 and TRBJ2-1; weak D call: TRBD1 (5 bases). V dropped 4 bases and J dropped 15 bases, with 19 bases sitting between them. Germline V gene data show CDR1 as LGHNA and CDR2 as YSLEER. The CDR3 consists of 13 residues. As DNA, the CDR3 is TGCGCCAGCAGCCGAAATAGAGAGTTAGGGGTGTTCTTC. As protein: CASSRNRELGVFF.

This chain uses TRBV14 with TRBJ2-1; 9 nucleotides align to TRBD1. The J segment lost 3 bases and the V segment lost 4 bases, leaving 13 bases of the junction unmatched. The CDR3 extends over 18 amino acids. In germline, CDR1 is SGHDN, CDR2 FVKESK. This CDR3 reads CASSRRVGQGVFYNEQFF. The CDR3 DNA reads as TGTGCCAGCAGCCGGCGTGTGGGACAGGGTGTCTTCTACAATGAGCAGTTCTTC.

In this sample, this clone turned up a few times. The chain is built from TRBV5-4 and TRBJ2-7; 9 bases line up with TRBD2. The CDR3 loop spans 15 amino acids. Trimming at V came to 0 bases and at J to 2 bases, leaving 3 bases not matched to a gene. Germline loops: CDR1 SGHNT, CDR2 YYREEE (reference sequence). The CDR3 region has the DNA TGTGCCAGCAGCTTGGGGACTAGCGTTACCTACGAGCAGTACTTC. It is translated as CASSLGTSVTYEQYF. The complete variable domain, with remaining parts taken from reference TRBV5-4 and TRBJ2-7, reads ETGVTQSPTHLIKTRGQQVTLRCSSQSGHNTVSWYQQALGQGPQFIFQYYREEENGRGNFPPRFSGLQFPNYSSELNVNALELDDSALYLCASSLGTSVTYEQYFGPGTRLTVT.

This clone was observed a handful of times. The CDR3 here is CASSAAGTGGYEQYF. CDR3 nucleotides: TGTGCCAGCAGCGCAGCGGGGACAGGGGGCTACGAGCAGTACTTC. This rearrangement joins TRBV9 to TRBJ2-7; 11 bases line up with TRBD1. The V gene end was trimmed by 3 bases and the J gene end by 3 bases; junction bases not matched to a gene: 5. CDR1 and CDR2 from the germline V gene are SGDLS and YYNGEE. The CDR3 is made up of 15 amino acids. The full variable domain, in which reference TRBV9 and TRBJ2-7 provide the parts outside the CDR3, is DSGVTQTPKHLITATGQRVTLRCSPRSGDLSVYWYQQSLDQGLQFLIQYYNGEERAKGNILERFSAQQFPDLHSELNLSSLELGDSALYFCASSAAGTGGYEQYFGPGTRLTVT.

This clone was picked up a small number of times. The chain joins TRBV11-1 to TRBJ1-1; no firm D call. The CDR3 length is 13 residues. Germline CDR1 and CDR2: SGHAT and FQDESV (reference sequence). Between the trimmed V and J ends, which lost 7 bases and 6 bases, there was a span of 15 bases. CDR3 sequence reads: CASIPPGGPEAFF. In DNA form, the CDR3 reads TGTGCCAGCATCCCTCCCGGCGGTCCTGAAGCTTTCTTT.

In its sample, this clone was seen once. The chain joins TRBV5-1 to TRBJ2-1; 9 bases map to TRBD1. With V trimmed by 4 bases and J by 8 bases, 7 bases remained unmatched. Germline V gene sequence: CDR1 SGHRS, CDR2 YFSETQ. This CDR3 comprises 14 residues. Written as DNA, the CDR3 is TGCGCCAGCAGCGGCGGGACAGGGTACTATGAGCAGTTCTTC. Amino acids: CASSGGTGYYEQFF.

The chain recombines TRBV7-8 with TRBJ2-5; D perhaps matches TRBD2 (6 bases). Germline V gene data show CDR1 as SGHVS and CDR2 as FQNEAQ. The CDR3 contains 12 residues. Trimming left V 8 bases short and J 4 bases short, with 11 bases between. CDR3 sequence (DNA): TGTGCCAGCCACTTGGGGGGAGAGACCCAGTACTTC. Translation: CASHLGGETQYF.

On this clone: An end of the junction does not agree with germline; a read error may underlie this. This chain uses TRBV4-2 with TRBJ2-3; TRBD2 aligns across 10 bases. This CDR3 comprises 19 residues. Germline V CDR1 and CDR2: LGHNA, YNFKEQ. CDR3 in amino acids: CASSEEGLAGASSTDTQYF. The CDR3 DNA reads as TGTGCCAGCAGCGAAGAAGGTCTAGCGGGGGCGTCTAGCACAGATACGCAGTATTTT.

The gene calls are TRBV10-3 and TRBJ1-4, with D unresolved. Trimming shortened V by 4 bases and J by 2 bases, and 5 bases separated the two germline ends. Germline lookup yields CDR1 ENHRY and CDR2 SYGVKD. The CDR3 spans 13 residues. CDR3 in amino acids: CAISAGTNEKLFF. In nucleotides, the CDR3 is TGTGCCATCAGTGCCGGGACTAATGAAAAACTGTTTTTT.

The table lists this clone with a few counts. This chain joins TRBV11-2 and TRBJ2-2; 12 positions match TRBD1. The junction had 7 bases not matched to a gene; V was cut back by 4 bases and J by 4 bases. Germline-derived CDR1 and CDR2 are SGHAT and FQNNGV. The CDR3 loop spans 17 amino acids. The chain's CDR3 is CASSSLPGQGATGELFF. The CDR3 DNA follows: TGTGCCAGCAGCTCCCTCCCGGGACAGGGGGCCACCGGGGAGCTGTTTTTT. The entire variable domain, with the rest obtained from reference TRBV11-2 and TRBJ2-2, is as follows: EAGVAQSPRYKIIEKRQSVAFWCNPISGHATLYWYQQILGQGPKLLIQFQNNGVVDDSQLPKDRFSAERLKGVDSTLKIQPAKLEDSAVYLCASSSLPGQGATGELFFGEGSRLTVL.

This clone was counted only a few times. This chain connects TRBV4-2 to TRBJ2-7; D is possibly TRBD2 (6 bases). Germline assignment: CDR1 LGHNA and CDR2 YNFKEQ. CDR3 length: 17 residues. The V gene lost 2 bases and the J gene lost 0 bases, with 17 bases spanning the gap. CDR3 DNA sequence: TGTGCCAGCAGCCAAAAATCGGACTACTCCGGCTCCTACGAGCAGTACTTC. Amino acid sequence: CASSQKSDYSGSYEQYF.

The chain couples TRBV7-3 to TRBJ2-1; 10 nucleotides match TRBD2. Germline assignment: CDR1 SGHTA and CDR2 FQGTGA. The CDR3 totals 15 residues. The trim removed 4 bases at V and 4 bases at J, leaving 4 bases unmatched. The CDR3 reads CASSSVSGGYNEQFF. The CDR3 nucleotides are TGTGCCAGCAGCTCAGTTAGCGGGGGGTACAATGAGCAGTTCTTC.

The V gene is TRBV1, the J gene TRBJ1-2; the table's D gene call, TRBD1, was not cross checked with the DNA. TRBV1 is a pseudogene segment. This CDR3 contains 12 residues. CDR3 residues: CTSNQGTYGYTF. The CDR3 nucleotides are TGCACCAGCAATCAGGGCACCTATGGCTACACCTTC.